This T cell receptor beta chain is from a study of blood T cells in healthy people across ages. Notes on the study in general: The lack of PBMC sorting stopped any conclusive naive versus antigen-experienced comparison. Higher naive T cell percentage went strongly together with higher TCR beta diversity. It was the long-lived donors that had more naive CD4+ cells and higher diversity than aged donors.

About this clonotype: Its antigen is currently unknown. A junction end diverges from the germline sequence, so it may reflect a read error.

This CDR3 comprises 15 residues. Primers used in a second PCR of about 6 to 12 cycles were a sample-barcoded 5' primer and a J-beta primer mix. TCRdb called the 5' RACE reads again in MiXCR, with one record for every CDR3 protein. Here the sample spans about 1,500,000 distinct CDR3 sequences, approximately 40% being singletons. Isolation yielded PBMCs, at least 6 million per sample, in every case. The TCR sequence derives from a woman aged 18-29 years in good health. The genes are TRBV12-3 or TRBV12-4 and TRBJ1-6; TRBD1 aligns across 9 bases. Sample: blood. CDR3 in DNA: TGTGCCAGCAGTTCTACAGGGGGCGGAAATTCACCCCCCCACTTT. Translation gives CASSSTGGGNSPPHF.